This TCR beta chain was obtained from a study of CD8 T cells in ankylosing spondylitis. This clonotype has at least ten counts. TCRdb re-called the 5' RACE reads with MiXCR, one entry per CDR3 protein. The profile covers 10,000 to 15,000 distinct CDR3 sequences, with around 2.8% appearing a single time and around 10% taken by the ten largest. The germline CDR1 and CDR2 sequences are SGDLS and YYNGEE. Trimming stripped 4 bases from V and 5 bases from J, with 24 bases between. This CDR3 spans 17 amino acids. The sequenced sample consisted of blood, either unsorted or a sorted T cell fraction (not recorded which). This clonotype originated in a male donor with ankylosing spondylitis or in good health (not recorded which). The chain uses TRBV9 and TRBJ2-5; the D gene is possibly TRBD1 (5 bases). CDR3 in DNA: TGTGCCAGCAGCACCGACATGGGGCAGTTTGCTGGGGAGACCCAGTACTTC. As protein: CASSTDMGQFAGETQYF.